The clone carrying this T cell receptor (beta chain) has a handful of counts. As yet, its antigen is unknown. This entry is derived from a study of CD8+ T cells in alopecia areata. Reverse transcribed after extraction, RNA yielded cDNA as the sequencing template. Measured with immunoSEQ multiplex PCR; TCRdb has only the in-frame clones, and not every one. Here the sample spans 80,000 or so clones, roughly 66% being singletons. Trimming took off 3 bases at V and 4 bases at J, with 18 bases between the two ends. The CDR3 runs 16 residues. Treatment in this sample: oral pan-JAK inhibitor, 5-10 mg twice daily. Study findings and constraints: Clarity of TCR sharing across patients fell short of that in mice, possibly HLA-related.

The sample here was CD8+ T cells sorted from blood, taken at week 24, from a patient treated with tofacitinib. The chain carries TRBV23-1 and TRBJ1-2; D gene uncertain. TRBV23-1 is designated an ORF whose function remains uncertain. The source is a human donor with alopecia areata. This CDR3 is CASSQPHRASTYGYTF. The CDR3 DNA sequence: TGCGCCAGCAGTCAGCCACACAGAGCCTCGACCTATGGCTACACCTTC.